This record looks at one T cell receptor (beta chain) sequence and its context. This record belongs to a study of technical replicates of blood from several donors. Per the germline V gene, CDR1 is MNHEY and CDR2 is SMNVEV (reference sequence). The CDR3 is 9 amino acids. Trimming pared 7 bases from V and 6 bases from J, leaving 4 bases between. Method: immunoSEQ multiplex PCR; TCRdb's copy keeps in-frame clones and lacks some. The sample consists of 75,000 to 100,000 clones, roughly 94% of them appearing once. The TCR originated in a human donor in good health. The chain combines TRBV27 with TRBJ2-7; no firm D call. Sequencing was done on a sample of T cells isolated from PBMCs. The CDR3 reads CASTPEQYF. The DNA of the CDR3 is TGTGCCAGCACTCCCGAGCAGTACTTC.